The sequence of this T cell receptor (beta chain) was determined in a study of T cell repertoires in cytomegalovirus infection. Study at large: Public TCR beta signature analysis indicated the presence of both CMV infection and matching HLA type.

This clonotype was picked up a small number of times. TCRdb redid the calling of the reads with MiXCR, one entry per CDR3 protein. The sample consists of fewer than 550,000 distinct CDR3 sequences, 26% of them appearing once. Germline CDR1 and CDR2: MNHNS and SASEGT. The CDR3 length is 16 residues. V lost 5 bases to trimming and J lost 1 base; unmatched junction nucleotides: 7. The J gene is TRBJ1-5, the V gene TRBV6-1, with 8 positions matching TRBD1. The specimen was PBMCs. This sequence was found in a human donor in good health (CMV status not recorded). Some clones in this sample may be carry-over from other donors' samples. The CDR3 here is CASSRGQGRSNQPQHF. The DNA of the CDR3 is TGTGCCAGCAGTCGAGGACAGGGAAGGAGCAATCAGCCCCAGCATTTT.